Listed below are T cell receptor beta chains from one sample, sequenced in a study of blood T cell repertoires in COVID-19. Some clones are missing from TCRdb's copy, which holds only in-frame ones; the method was immunoSEQ multiplex PCR. The sample lists more than 300,000 clones; over 75% were seen once. Input material: PBMCs or T cells enriched from blood (not recorded which). All receptors come from a man aged 35 to 55 in a cohort exposed to, infected with or recovered from COVID-19 (not recorded which). CDR3s include the opening cysteine and the closing phenylalanine or tryptophan. Fields, in order: J gene, clone size, D gene, V gene, CDR3 DNA, CDR3 protein. A D gene is named only where the DNA matches it firmly. Expanded clones get a size class; other rows say once, few or many, or leave the size out.

>TRBJ2-1|NA|TRBD1|TRBV27
TGTGCCAGCAGTTTATGGGCATCGCGACAGGGGGTTGACAATGAGCAGTTCTTC
CASSLWASRQGVDNEQFF
>TRBJ2-7|NA|NA|TRBV29-1
TGCAGCGTCTCTTGGGCCGGGGTGTACGAGCAGTACTTC
CSVSWAGVYEQYF
>TRBJ2-7|NA|TRBD2|TRBV28
TGTGCCAGCAGCCCCCTTCTGGGATTAGCGGGAGGGTTTTACGAGCAGTACTTC
CASSPLLGLAGGFYEQYF
>TRBJ2-5|once|NA|TRBV25-1
TGTGCCTCAGAGGTGGACTACCAAGAGACCCAGTACTTC
CASEVDYQETQYF
>TRBJ2-1|NA|NA|TRBV11-2
TGTGCCAGCAGCTTAGAGGCGGGGCGGGCGTTCTTC
CASSLEAGRAFF
>TRBJ2-1|NA|TRBD2|TRBV19
TGTGCCAGTAGTATCCCTAGCGGGATGTACAATGAGCAGTTCTTC
CASSIPSGMYNEQFF
>TRBJ2-2|few|NA|TRBV11-2
TGTGCCAGCAGCGCTGGGCTCGGAGGGGAGCTGTTTTTT
CASSAGLGGELFF
>TRBJ1-1|few|NA|TRBV16
TGTGCCAGCAGCCAATCTTGGCAGGGTGGGGAAGCTTTCTTT
CASSQSWQGGEAFF
>TRBJ2-7|once|TRBD1|TRBV28
TGTGCCAGCTCGGGACAGTGGTACGAGCAGTACTTC
CASSGQWYEQYF
>TRBJ1-5|few|NA|TRBV6-4
TGTGCCAGCGACGGGACAATCAATCAGCCCCAGCATTTT
CASDGTINQPQHF
>TRBJ1-5|NA|NA|TRBV6-5
TGTGCCAGCAGTCGAAGGACAGAGGGCAATCAGCCCCAGCATTTT
CASSRRTEGNQPQHF
>TRBJ2-1|NA|NA|TRBV11-2
TGTGCCAGCAGCTCCAGGACAAATTCCTACAATGAGCAGTTCTTC
CASSSRTNSYNEQFF
>TRBJ1-4|NA|NA|TRBV4-1
TGCGCCAGCAGCCAAGAAGAGCGTACCTCAACTAATGAAAAACTGTTTTTT
CASSQEERTSTNEKLFF
>TRBJ2-2|NA|NA|TRBV6-5
TGTGCCAGCAGTTACGCGGAACCCACCGGGGAGCTGTTTTTT
CASSYAEPTGELFF
>TRBJ2-2|NA|NA|TRBV2
TGTGCCAGCAGGTCACAGGGTATTGTCGGGGAGCTGTTTTTT
CASRSQGIVGELFF
>TRBJ1-1|NA|NA|TRBV18
TGTGCCAGCTCACCCTTCGACAACCCGAACACTGAAGCTTTCTTT
CASSPFDNPNTEAFF
>TRBJ2-7|NA|TRBD1|TRBV10-2
TGCGCCAGCAAGGGACAGGGAGTATCCTACGAGCAGTACTTC
CASKGQGVSYEQYF
>TRBJ1-6|NA|NA|TRBV30
TGTGCCTGGAGTGGTACAACCAGTTCACCCCTCCACTTT
CAWSGTTSSPLHF
>TRBJ1-2|NA|NA|TRBV20-1
TGCAGTGTAGCCGATAACTATGGCTACACCTTC
CSVADNYGYTF
>TRBJ1-4|NA|NA|TRBV19
TGTGCCAGTAGTATACTCCGTAAGGGCAGGGCGGAAAAACTGTTTTTT
CASSILRKGRAEKLFF
>TRBJ2-4|NA|NA|TRBV5-4
TGTGCCAGCAGACCGGGGTTTGATGTACACATTCAGTACTTC
CASRPGFDVHIQYF
>TRBJ2-1|NA|TRBD2|TRBV25-1
TGTGCCAGCAGCTCGACTAGCGGGAGCTCCTACAATGAGCAGTTCTTC
CASSSTSGSSYNEQFF